This is a list of T cell receptor beta chains from one sample in a study of blood T cells in healthy people across ages. A single record per CDR3 protein comes from TCRdb applying MiXCR to the 5' RACE reads. Of around 700,000 distinct CDR3 sequences in the sample, around a quarter were seen once. These data also formed part of another study, on T cells of mothers and their children.

The source material was blood. The receptors were gathered from a boy aged 10-17 years in good health. CDR3s include the opening cysteine and the closing phenylalanine or tryptophan. Fields, in order: V gene, clone size, D gene, CDR3 length, J gene, CDR3 DNA, CDR3 protein. D genes are given only for firm matches. Expanded clones get a size class; other rows say once, few or many, or leave the size out.

TRBV20-1	.	.	14	TRBJ1-5	TGCAGTGCGATTGGCGGGTCTGATGAACAGCCCCAGCATTTT	CSAIGGSDEQPQHF
TRBV24-1	few	.	15	TRBJ2-2	TGTGCCACCAGTGATCGACAGAAGAACACCGGGGAGCTGTTTTTT	CATSDRQKNTGELFF
TRBV6-6	.	.	13	TRBJ1-1	TGTGCCAGCAGTTACTCGCCTTGGAAGGGAGCTTTCTTT	CASSYSPWKGAFF
TRBV6-2/TRBV6-3	few	.	16	TRBJ2-1	TGTGCCAGCAGTTACTCTTGGCGGGGCAACCACAATGAGCAGTTCTTC	CASSYSWRGNHNEQFF
TRBV5-1	.	.	14	TRBJ1-4	TGCGCCAGCAGCCGAGGGAGCACGGATGAAAAACTGTTTTTT	CASSRGSTDEKLFF
TRBV29-1	few	.	12	TRBJ2-5	TGCAGCGTTTTATCCACAGAAGAGACCCAGTACTTC	CSVLSTEETQYF
TRBV7-2	few	.	14	TRBJ2-7	TGTGCCAGCAGCTTAGTATTTAGCGGTTACGAGCAGTACTTC	CASSLVFSGYEQYF
TRBV5-1	few	.	17	TRBJ2-3	TGCGCCAGCAGCTCGAATGAAGTGGAAATGCGCACAGATACGCAGTATTTT	CASSSNEVEMRTDTQYF
TRBV7-3	.	TRBD1	16	TRBJ2-7	TGTGCCAGCAGCTTTTCTGGACCGGGACAGGGCTACGAGCAGTACTTC	CASSFSGPGQGYEQYF
TRBV6-2/TRBV6-3	.	TRBD1	15	TRBJ2-2	TGTGCCAGCAGTTCTCACAGGGGGGACACCGGGGAGCTGTTTTTT	CASSSHRGDTGELFF
TRBV5-1	once	TRBD2	18	TRBJ2-7	TGCGCCAGCAGCGATGAGGGACTAGCGGGAGTCGGTTATGACGAGCAGTACTTC	CASSDEGLAGVGYDEQYF
TRBV20-1	few	.	16	TRBJ2-7	TGCAGTGCTAGAGGAGGGACCGGGACTGATAGATCCGAGCAGTACTTC	CSARGGTGTDRSEQYF
TRBV4-2	.	TRBD2	19	TRBJ2-2	TGTGCCAGCAGCCAAGAAAAAGCGGGAGGCCTCGCGAACACCGGGGAGCTGTTTTTT	CASSQEKAGGLANTGELFF
TRBV11-2	few	.	13	TRBJ2-3	TGTGCCAGCAGCTTTACAGGCACAGATACGCAGTATTTT	CASSFTGTDTQYF
TRBV18	few	TRBD1	15	TRBJ2-7	TGTGCCAGCTCACCACCGATGGGACAGGGCTACGAGCAGTACTTC	CASSPPMGQGYEQYF